The source of this T cell receptor beta chain is a study of blood T cell repertoires in COVID-19. The assay was immunoSEQ multiplex PCR, and TCRdb's table has in-frame clones only and misses some. The sample yields about 71,000 clones, 90% seen once. The V gene lost 5 bases and the J gene lost 5 bases, with 9 bases spanning the gap. This CDR3 contains 13 residues. Germline assignment: CDR1 LNHDA and CDR2 SQIVND (reference sequence). This chain connects TRBV19 to TRBJ2-2; D not resolved. The material sequenced was peripheral blood. The source is a woman aged 18-30 years with acute or convalescent COVID-19. The CDR3 coding sequence is TGTGCCAGTAGTGCACAGATTACCGGGGAGCTGTTTTTT. Protein sequence: CASSAQITGELFF.